These T cell receptor beta chains were read from a single sample in a study of cytomegalovirus exposure and HLA in healthy donors. The repertoire was sequenced with immunoSEQ multiplex PCR; TCRdb's copy has only in-frame clones and lacks some. The listing contains roughly 73,000 clones. Sequenced sample: PBMCs. Receptors originate from a man aged 45 to 65 in good health and CMV-seropositive. Both conserved end residues are part of each CDR3. D genes are given only for firm matches.

cdr3_aa cdr3_nt v_call d_call j_call
CASTRGRNQPQHF TGTGCCAGTACTAGGGGTCGGAATCAGCCCCAGCATTTT TRBV19 NA TRBJ1-5
CASSFMAGEGGANVLTF TGTGCCAGCAGCTTTATGGCCGGGGAAGGTGGGGCCAACGTCCTGACTTTC TRBV7-3 NA TRBJ2-6
CASSIHRAVDYGYTF TGTGCCAGTAGTATACACAGGGCTGTGGACTATGGCTACACCTTC TRBV19 NA TRBJ1-2
CASSGTVYGYTF TGTGCCAGCAGCGGGACAGTCTATGGCTACACCTTC TRBV9 NA TRBJ1-2
CASSLDSLPVQYF TGTGCCAGCAGCTTAGATTCGCTCCCGGTACAGTACTTC TRBV7-6 NA TRBJ2-5
CAWSVLLNIQYF TGTGCCTGGAGTGTCCTACTAAACATTCAGTACTTC TRBV30 NA TRBJ2-4
CASSLDDRGTTEAFF TGCGCCAGCAGCTTGGATGACAGGGGTACCACTGAAGCTTTCTTT TRBV5-1 TRBD1 TRBJ1-1
CASSSSGVSSYNSPLHF TGCGCCAGCAGCTCCAGCGGGGTCAGCTCCTATAATTCACCCCTCCACTTT TRBV5-1 NA TRBJ1-6
CASSLMGQGDDEQYF TGTGCCAGCAGCTTAATGGGCCAGGGGGACGACGAGCAGTACTTC TRBV7-9 TRBD1 TRBJ2-7
CASSLPGQGRAAQYF TGTGCCAGCAGCTTGCCGGGACAGGGTAGGGCGGCCCAGTACTTC TRBV7-8 TRBD1 TRBJ2-5
CASSLADRSYEQYF TGCGCCAGCAGCTTAGCGGACCGATCCTACGAGCAGTACTTC TRBV5-1 NA TRBJ2-7
CASSASGHEQFF TGTGCCAGCAGTGCTAGCGGGCATGAGCAGTTCTTC TRBV25-1 TRBD2 TRBJ2-1
CASSLDRGQTEAFF TGTGCCAGCTCACTAGACAGGGGCCAGACTGAAGCTTTCTTT TRBV18 TRBD1 TRBJ1-1
CASSIDGQGADTQYF TGTGCCAGCAGTATCGACGGACAGGGAGCAGATACGCAGTATTTT TRBV2 TRBD1 TRBJ2-3
CASRLGGYRGYTF TGTGCCAGCAGACTTGGGGGGTATCGCGGCTACACCTTC TRBV5-4 NA TRBJ1-2
CASKAREGQGYGYTF TGTGCCAGTAAAGCGAGAGAGGGACAGGGCTATGGCTACACCTTC TRBV19 TRBD1 TRBJ1-2
CASSPRTENIQYF TGTGCCAGCAGTCCGCGGACAGAAAACATTCAGTACTTC TRBV27 NA TRBJ2-4
CAWSPRTGGNTGELFF TGTGCCTGGAGTCCCCGCACAGGGGGCAACACCGGGGAGCTGTTTTTT TRBV30 TRBD1 TRBJ2-2
CASSANLWTSSTDTQYF TGCGCCAGCAGTGCCAACTTATGGACATCCAGCACAGATACGCAGTATTTT TRBV10-1 NA TRBJ2-3
CASSPTSGRDTQYF TGTGCCAGTAGCCCTACTAGCGGGAGAGATACGCAGTATTTT TRBV19 TRBD2 TRBJ2-3
CASSSPLAGGLRTDTQYF TGTGCCAGCAGCTCGCCCCTAGCGGGGGGCCTCCGCACAGATACGCAGTATTTT TRBV7-2 TRBD2 TRBJ2-3
CASSLGQDYGYTF TGTGCCAGCAGTCTCGGACAGGACTATGGCTACACCTTC TRBV9 TRBD1 TRBJ1-2
CASGQGDTQYF TGTGCCAGTGGACAGGGCGATACGCAGTATTTT TRBV25-1 TRBD1 TRBJ2-3
CASSVLAGGIETQYF TGTGCCAGCAGCGTACTAGCGGGAGGCATAGAGACCCAGTACTTC TRBV7-9 TRBD2 TRBJ2-5
CATRTSGGGEQYF TGCGCCACCCGGACTAGCGGAGGGGGAGAGCAGTACTTC TRBV10-2 TRBD2 TRBJ2-7
CASSPKGNQGTGANVLTF TGTGCCAGCAGCCCGAAGGGGAATCAGGGAACTGGGGCCAACGTCCTGACTTTC TRBV7-8 NA TRBJ2-6
CASSSREGQPQHF TGCGCCAGCAGCTCCAGGGAGGGTCAGCCCCAGCATTTT TRBV5-1 NA TRBJ1-5
CASSESADDNGWETQYF TGTGCCAGCAGTGAATCCGCCGACGACAATGGCTGGGAGACCCAGTACTTC TRBV25-1 NA TRBJ2-5
CASLDPGQEAFF TGTGCCAGCCTCGACCCGGGACAGGAAGCTTTCTTT TRBV6-1 TRBD1 TRBJ1-1
CASSLLGGNTEAFF TGTGCCAGCAGCCTCCTAGGGGGGAACACTGAAGCTTTCTTT TRBV6-6 NA TRBJ1-1
CASGGGWILFF TGTGCCAGCGGTGGCGGCTGGATCCTGTTTTTT TRBV19 NA TRBJ1-4
CASSLTGLRPYNSPLHF TGTGCCAGCAGTCTCACAGGGCTCAGACCCTATAATTCACCCCTCCACTTT TRBV2 NA TRBJ1-6
CASNPQIQETQYF TGTGCCAGCAATCCCCAAATCCAAGAGACCCAGTACTTC TRBV27 NA TRBJ2-5
CASSPGQGFGYTF TGTGCCAGCTCACCGGGACAGGGCTTTGGCTACACCTTC TRBV18 TRBD1 TRBJ1-2
CASSKSHRNTEAFF TGTGCCAGCAGCAAGAGTCACAGAAACACTGAAGCTTTCTTT TRBV21-1 NA TRBJ1-1